The 12 T cell receptor beta chains in this list originate from one sample, sequenced in a study of T cell changes during pregnancy in multiple sclerosis. Using immunoSEQ multiplex PCR, the repertoire was profiled, and TCRdb retains in-frame clones only, with some absent. This sample has about 72,000 clones; roughly nine tenths occur once, and the top ten carry 0.86%. The source material was peripheral blood, sampled in the second trimester of pregnancy. These receptors all come from a female donor with multiple sclerosis, enrolled in a pregnancy study.

The genes are TRBV30 and TRBJ1-6; TRBD1 matches at 8 bases. Germline CDR1 is GTSNPN and CDR2 is SVGIG (reference sequence). The CDR3 is 14 residues long. Germline trimming cut 1 base from V and 9 bases from J; bases unmatched to any gene: 5. As DNA, the CDR3 is TGTGCCTGGAGTGAGGGACAGGTGTCTTCACCCCTCCACTTT. Translating gives CAWSEGQVSSPLHF.

CDR3 loop: CASSPRAAHHEQYF. For the CDR3, the DNA is TGTGCCAGCAGCCCCAGGGCTGCCCACCATGAGCAGTACTTC. V usage is TRBV5-6 and J usage is TRBJ2-7, with D perhaps TRBD1 (5 bases). This CDR3 comprises 14 residues. With 4 bases removed from V and 7 bases from J, the gap between germline ends came to 18 bases. Germline CDR1 reads SGHDT; CDR2 reads YYEEEE.

V and J are TRBV7-2 and TRBJ1-6; no firm D call. The CDR3 length is 17 residues. V was shortened by 1 base and J by 2 bases, with 12 bases between the two germline ends. CDR1 and CDR2 (germline): SGHTA, FQGNSA. The CDR3 nucleotides are TGTGCCAGCAGCTTAGAAGGAGGGATCACCTATAATTCACCCCTCCACTTT. Translating it yields CASSLEGGITYNSPLHF. Full variable domain (remainder filled in from reference TRBV7-2 and TRBJ1-6): GAGVSQSPSNKVTEKGKDVELRCDPISGHTALYWYRQSLGQGLEFLIYFQGNSAPDKSGLPSDRFSAERTGGSVSTLTIQRTQQEDSAVYLCASSLEGGITYNSPLHFGNGTRLTVT.

The chain carries TRBV27 and TRBJ2-7; D may be TRBD2 (7 bases). The CDR3 covers 16 residues. Germline values: CDR1 MNHEY, CDR2 SMNVEV (reference sequence). Trimming took 7 bases from V and 3 from J, leaving 22 bases between them. CDR3 amino acids: CASTPRGGHLHYEQYF. CDR3 nucleotides: TGTGCCAGCACCCCTAGGGGGGGGCACCTCCACTACGAGCAGTACTTC.

V gene TRBV9 combines with J gene TRBJ1-2; TRBD1 matches 7 bases. Germline CDR1 and CDR2: SGDLS and YYNGEE. The CDR3 is made up of 12 amino acids. The trim removed 3 bases at V and 12 bases at J, leaving 8 bases unmatched. The CDR3 DNA reads as TGTGCCAGCAGCGGACTCGACAGGGCCCACACCTTC. Encoded protein: CASSGLDRAHTF.

The chain links TRBV4-3 to TRBJ2-7; D unresolved. V was clipped by 3 bases and J by 4 bases, with 10 bases between them. This CDR3 is 13 amino acids long. The germline CDR1 and CDR2 sequences are LGHNA and YSLEER. CDR3 DNA sequence: TGCGCCAGCAGCCACGGATCGGGTTACGAGCAGTACTTC. It translates to CASSHGSGYEQYF.

The chain couples TRBV18 to TRBJ1-2; the match to TRBD1 covers 8 bases. After removal of 0 bases from V and 5 bases from J, the junction contained 5 bases not matched to a gene. Germline values: CDR1 KGHSH, CDR2 LQKENI. CDR3 length: 15 amino acids. In DNA, the CDR3 is TGTGCCAGCTCACCACCAGGGCAGGGGGCGTATGGCTACACCTTC. Translating gives CASSPPGQGAYGYTF.

This clone turned up a few times. V usage is TRBV14 and J usage is TRBJ2-7; tentative D call: TRBD1 (5 bases). This CDR3 has 11 residues. The V end was cut by 2 bases, the J end by 12 bases, with 11 bases between. Per germline, CDR1 SGHDN and CDR2 FVKESK. CDR3 sequence: CASSQTGPLYF. The DNA of the CDR3 is TGTGCCAGCAGCCAAACAGGACCCCTGTACTTC.

The chain carries TRBV5-1 and TRBJ2-1; TRBD2 agrees at 9 bases. Trimming took 3 bases from V and 6 from J; bases not matched to a gene: 7. The CDR3 has 15 amino acids. From germline, CDR1 is SGHRS and CDR2 YFSETQ. Written as DNA, the CDR3 is TGCGCCAGCAGCTATGTAGCGGGGGTTACCAATGAGCAGTTCTTC. Amino acid sequence: CASSYVAGVTNEQFF.

This sequence joins TRBV10-3 and TRBJ2-1; 7 nucleotides line up with TRBD2. The ends lost 3 bases at V and 2 bases at J; junction bases unmatched: 4. Germline CDR1 reads ENHRY; CDR2 reads SYGVKD. The CDR3 spans 15 residues. The CDR3 region has the DNA TGTGCCATCAGTGAAAGCGGGGAAGCCTACAATGAGCAGTTCTTC. The encoded protein is CAISESGEAYNEQFF.

The rearrangement joins TRBV7-8 to TRBJ1-2, with no clear D. The germline gives CDR1 SGHVS, CDR2 FQNEAQ. Trimming stripped 2 bases from V and 6 bases from J, with 16 bases between. There are 15 residues in the CDR3. For the CDR3, the DNA is TGTGCCAGCAGCTTAAGTCACGAGGGAAGGGATGGCTACACCTTC. Translated: CASSLSHEGRDGYTF.

This chain links TRBV7-6 with TRBJ2-5; TRBD1 aligns across 8 bases. V shed 5 bases, J shed 2 bases, and the junction held 4 bases outside the gene matches. The CDR3 totals 14 residues. The germline gives CDR1 SGHVS, CDR2 FNYEAQ. CDR3 loop: CASSPGTGQETQYF. DNA of the CDR3: TGTGCCAGCAGCCCCGGGACAGGACAAGAGACCCAGTACTTC.